This is a list of T cell receptor beta chains from one sample in a study of beta chain features in type 1 diabetes. Using immunoSEQ multiplex PCR, the repertoire was profiled, and TCRdb retains in-frame clones only, with some absent. In the table there are 680,000 or so clones, about 16% of which are singletons. The sequenced sample consisted of naive CD4+ T cells from blood. These receptors were collected from a man between 18 and 35 years old in good health. CDR3s include the opening cysteine and the closing phenylalanine or tryptophan. A D gene is named only where the DNA matches it firmly.

cdr3_length,v_call,d_call,cdr3_aa
15,TRBV7-2,.,CASSSTAGYNEKLFF
15,TRBV10-3,.,CAISEPRDRNTEAFF
14,TRBV9,.,CASSTRQTGTEAFF
15,TRBV19,TRBD1,CASSNPGQPSYEQYF
15,TRBV28,.,CASSSPGDSHTEAFF
13,TRBV11-3,.,CASSPGQTGELFF
17,TRBV5-1,.,CASSLVYHNRGVTEAFF
13,TRBV9,.,CASQGSAKNIQYF
14,TRBV29-1,TRBD1,CSVAQDRVSYEQYF
15,TRBV27,.,CASSPIGRTYNEQFF
11,TRBV11-2,.,CASGWDYGYTF
12,TRBV7-7,TRBD2,CASSHTSGEQFF
15,TRBV4-1,TRBD2,CASSRGLAGVNEQYF
14,TRBV6-5,.,CASRILAEAEKLFF
15,TRBV7-9,TRBD2,CASSLAAGGPYEQYF
14,TRBV15,.,CATSRPGPSAEQYF
11,TRBV29-1,TRBD1,CSVRQGTEQFF
15,TRBV10-3,TRBD1,CAIMRDRTNTGELFF
12,TRBV7-8,.,CASSLRRTEAFF
17,TRBV7-9,.,CASSLGSYYSGANVLTF
16,TRBV5-1,TRBD2,CASSLSSGRAGNEQFF
14,TRBV6-4,.,CASSAQLGSYEQYF
17,TRBV11-2,TRBD2,CASSLVLRTRSTDTQYF
13,TRBV5-1,TRBD1,CASSLGQGQGYTF
14,TRBV19,.,CASGGRRADYGYTF
15,TRBV18,.,CASSPPPGSGNTIYF
18,TRBV27,TRBD1,CASSPLPHGQGGSYEQYF